The 29 T cell receptor beta chains below all came from one sample that was sequenced in a study of T cell repertoires in cytomegalovirus infection. TCRdb analysed the reads with MiXCR anew, one entry per CDR3 protein. The repertoire holds hundreds of thousands of distinct CDR3 sequences, around a tenth seen once, with roughly 4.5% in the top ten. The material sequenced was PBMCs. These receptors were collected from a human donor in good health (CMV status not recorded). Some clones in this sample may be carry-over from other donors' samples.

This clonotype was picked up many times. V usage is TRBV19 and J usage is TRBJ2-6; D is unclear. CDR1 is LNHDA, CDR2 SQIVND, per germline (reference sequence). The CDR3 runs 16 residues. Trimming stripped 3 bases from V and 0 bases from J, with 9 bases between. DNA of the CDR3: TGTGCCAGTAGTATCGGACGGATCTCTGGGGCCAACGTCCTGACTTTC. Translating gives CASSIGRISGANVLTF.

The sample holds many counts of this clonotype. The J gene is TRBJ1-1, the V gene TRBV7-3, with 8 bases matching TRBD1. The CDR3 has 14 amino acids. Trimming cost V 6 bases and J 4 bases; bases outside gene matches: 7. CDR1 and CDR2 from the germline V gene are SGHTA and FQGTGA. CDR3 protein: CASSFTGGGTEAFF. The CDR3 coding sequence is TGTGCCAGCAGTTTTACAGGGGGAGGCACTGAAGCTTTCTTT.

This clonotype was counted at least ten times. The chain has TRBV7-2 and TRBJ1-2; the D gene is possibly TRBD1 (6 bases). CDR3 length: 16 amino acids. Looked up from germline, CDR1 is SGHTA and CDR2 is FQGNSA. Deletions cut 5 bases from V and 4 bases from J, with 20 bases between. CDR3 protein: CASSNNRGPAGYGYTF. CDR3 nucleotides: TGTGCCAGCAGCAATAACCGGGGGCCGGCGGGCTATGGCTACACCTTC.

The chain uses TRBV6-2 or TRBV6-3 and TRBJ2-2, with D tentatively TRBD1 (6 bases). Trimming stripped 0 bases from V and 1 base from J, with 9 bases between. The length of the CDR3 is 16 residues. Germline V gene sequence: CDR1 MNHEY, CDR2 SVGEGT. Written as DNA, the CDR3 is TGTGCCAGCAGTTACTCGGGGACACTGAACACCGGGGAGCTGTTTTTT. This encodes CASSYSGTLNTGELFF.

In its sample, this clonotype was seen a few times. This rearrangement joins TRBV19 to TRBJ2-6, with a possible D match to TRBD1 (5 bases). This CDR3 has 15 amino acids. In germline, CDR1 is LNHDA, CDR2 SQIVND (reference sequence). Trimming removed 5 bases at V and 0 bases at J, with 8 bases between. CDR3 loop: CASSSQGSGANVLTF. Written as DNA, the CDR3 is TGTGCCAGTAGTTCCCAGGGCTCTGGGGCCAACGTCCTGACTTTC. Drawing the rest from reference TRBV19 and TRBJ2-6, the complete variable domain is DGGITQSPKYLFRKEGQNVTLSCEQNLNHDAMYWYRQDPGQGLRLIYYSQIVNDFQKGDIAEGYSVSREKKESFPLTVTSAQKNPTAFYLCASSSQGSGANVLTFGAGSRLTVL.

V usage is TRBV6-1 and J usage is TRBJ2-1; D is unresolved. The length of the CDR3 is 12 residues. Trimming removed 6 bases from V and 4 bases from J, with 7 bases in between. Germline V gene sequence: CDR1 MNHNS, CDR2 SASEGT. This CDR3 reads CASRRSYNEQFF. The CDR3 bases are TGTGCCAGCAGACGGTCTTACAATGAGCAGTTCTTC.

CDR3 residues: CASSQTGRLFF. CDR3 in DNA: TGTGCCAGCAGCCAGACAGGGAGGCTGTTTTTT. The V call is TRBV6-5, the J call TRBJ2-2; the match to TRBD1 covers 7 bases. CDR1 and CDR2 (germline): MNHEY, SVGAGI. The ends lost 6 bases at V and 13 bases at J; junction bases unmatched: 5. The CDR3 is 11 amino acids.

This clonotype occurred a few times. The chain carries TRBV19 and TRBJ2-1, with D perhaps TRBD2 (6 bases). Trimming took 3 bases from V and 5 from J, leaving 14 bases between them. The germline V gene encodes CDR1 LNHDA and CDR2 SQIVND (reference sequence). The CDR3 sequence is 15 residues long. CDR3 DNA: TGTGCCAGTAGTATCCCGGGCGGGACCAACAATGAGCAGTTCTTC. The encoded protein is CASSIPGGTNNEQFF.

The chain couples TRBV28 to TRBJ2-7, with TRBD1 as a possible D gene (5 bases). The CDR3 consists of 12 residues. Germline V lookup: CDR1 MDHEN, CDR2 SYDVKM. The V and J ends lost 7 bases and 3 bases respectively, with 10 bases between them. DNA of the CDR3: TGTGCCAGCAAGGGGCCCGTCTACGAGCAGTACTTC. The encoded protein is CASKGPVYEQYF. The full variable domain, completed using reference TRBV28 and TRBJ2-7, is DVKVTQSSRYLVKRTGEKVFLECVQDMDHENMFWYRQDPGLGLRLIYFSYDVKMKEKGDIPEGYSVSREKKERFSLILESASTNQTSMYLCASKGPVYEQYFGPGTRLTVT.

This clonotype was detected ten times or more. The chain recombines TRBV27 with TRBJ1-1; TRBD1 aligns across 7 bases. Per germline, CDR1 MNHEY and CDR2 SMNVEV (reference sequence). With V trimmed by 6 bases and J by 4 bases, 8 bases remained unmatched. The CDR3 contains 14 residues. This chain's CDR3 is CASSPRDRTTEAFF. CDR3 DNA sequence: TGTGCCAGCAGCCCCAGGGACAGAACCACTGAAGCTTTCTTT.

This clonotype was observed a few times. The chain employs TRBV11-2 and TRBJ2-2; 8 bases are shared with TRBD1. The CDR3 loop spans 15 amino acids. Germline lookup yields CDR1 SGHAT and CDR2 FQNNGV. Trimming took 4 bases from V and 6 from J; bases not matched to a gene: 7. The CDR3 bases are TGTGCCAGCAGCTCGCAGGGGGCGGTCTCCGGGGAGCTGTTTTTT. Its protein is CASSSQGAVSGELFF.

This clonotype appeared a few times. This chain uses TRBV12-3 or TRBV12-4 with TRBJ2-1, with 14 bases that match TRBD2. The CDR3 runs to 19 residues. V was clipped by 4 bases and J by 1 base; unmatched bases: 9. The CDR3 nucleotides are TGTGCCAGCAGTTCCCCGGGACTAGCGGGAGCGGGATCCTACAATGAGCAGTTCTTC. Protein sequence: CASSSPGLAGAGSYNEQFF.

The chain combines TRBV27 with TRBJ1-2, with 8 bases that match TRBD1. The CDR3 spans 14 residues. After removal of 5 bases from V and 2 bases from J, the junction contained 4 bases not matched to a gene. Per the germline V gene, CDR1 is MNHEY and CDR2 is SMNVEV (reference sequence). CDR3 residues: CASSRQGNNYGYTF. The DNA for the CDR3 is TGTGCCAGCAGTAGACAGGGGAACAACTATGGCTACACCTTC.

This clonotype was recorded many times. The chain joins TRBV7-2 to TRBJ2-2; D is perhaps TRBD2 (6 bases). The CDR3 sequence is 18 residues long. The germline V and J ends were trimmed by 3 bases and 4 bases, with 21 bases remaining between them. Germline CDR1 and CDR2: SGHTA and FQGNSA. This CDR3 reads CASSLFTWGGTRTGELFF. For the CDR3, the DNA is TGTGCCAGCAGCTTGTTCACCTGGGGCGGGACTCGCACCGGGGAGCTGTTTTTT.

This clonotype was detected a few times. The chain carries TRBV27 and TRBJ1-6; 9 nucleotides align to TRBD1. The length of the CDR3 is 20 residues. Germline CDR1 reads MNHEY; CDR2 reads SMNVEV (reference sequence). V lost 5 bases, J lost 1 base, and 15 bases stayed unmatched. CDR3: CASSLYPRTGEGSYNSPLHF. In nucleotides, the CDR3 is TGTGCCAGCAGTCTCTACCCCCGGACAGGGGAGGGTTCCTATAATTCACCCCTCCACTTT.

This clonotype was recorded at least ten times. The chain uses TRBV7-2 and TRBJ2-1; unclear D gene. Trimming shortened V by 6 bases and J by 6 bases, and 9 bases separated the two germline ends. Germline V gene lookup returns CDR1 SGHTA and CDR2 FQGNSA. The CDR3 is 12 residues long. The CDR3 bases are TGTGCCAGCAGTTCTGGGCCCAATGAGCAGTTCTTC. Translated: CASSSGPNEQFF.

The chain recombines TRBV6-2 or TRBV6-3 with TRBJ2-2; a weak D match, TRBD2 (6 bases). V was cut by 5 bases and J by 4 bases, with 14 bases left in between. The CDR3 loop spans 15 amino acids. Germline V gene lookup returns CDR1 MNHEY and CDR2 SVGEGT. This CDR3 reads CASSPAGTVTGELFF. The DNA for the CDR3 is TGTGCCAGCAGTCCGGCCGGGACTGTCACCGGGGAGCTGTTTTTT.

The sample holds a few counts of this clonotype. V and J are TRBV28 and TRBJ2-1; D is unresolved. CDR1 MDHEN and CDR2 SYDVKM come from the germline V gene. The germline V and J ends were trimmed by 5 bases and 0 bases, with 5 bases remaining between them. The CDR3 is 13 residues long. The CDR3 DNA reads as TGTGCCAGCAGTAAAAGCTCCTACAATGAGCAGTTCTTC. Translation: CASSKSSYNEQFF. Supplemented by reference TRBV28 and TRBJ2-1, the full variable domain reads DVKVTQSSRYLVKRTGEKVFLECVQDMDHENMFWYRQDPGLGLRLIYFSYDVKMKEKGDIPEGYSVSREKKERFSLILESASTNQTSMYLCASSKSSYNEQFFGPGTRLTVL.

This clonotype has just a few counts. The rearrangement links TRBV28 to TRBJ1-2, with TRBD1 matching over 10 bases. Losses at the gene ends were 4 bases for V and 8 bases for J; bases not matched to a gene: 4. Germline V CDR1 and CDR2: MDHEN, SYDVKM. This CDR3 has 13 residues. This CDR3 reads CASSWGQGRGYTF. Written as DNA, the CDR3 is TGTGCCAGCAGTTGGGGACAGGGGAGGGGCTACACCTTC.

Points on this clonotype: With a much larger clone just one base away, this may be a read error. The chain uses TRBV27 and TRBJ2-7; D gene unclear. The CDR3 contains 14 residues. The V gene lost 1 base and the J gene lost 2 bases, with 9 bases spanning the gap. CDR1 and CDR2 (germline): MNHEY, SMNVEV (reference sequence). The CDR3: CASSLLCPTYEQYF. The DNA of the CDR3 is TGTGCCAGCAGTTTATTGTGCCCGACCTACGAGCAGTACTTC.

This clonotype was observed a few times. This rearrangement joins TRBV25-1 to TRBJ2-1, with D unclear. Germline V gene sequence: CDR1 MGHDK, CDR2 SYGVNS. The CDR3 totals 13 residues. Deletions cut 4 bases from V and 4 bases from J, with 8 bases between. CDR3 sequence reads: CASSAGSYNEQFF. The CDR3 DNA sequence: TGTGCCAGCAGTGCGGGCAGTTACAATGAGCAGTTCTTC.

This chain links TRBV5-1 with TRBJ1-6; maybe TRBD1 (5 bases). Per the germline V gene, CDR1 is SGHRS and CDR2 is YFSETQ. The V and J ends lost 2 bases and 7 bases respectively, with 10 bases between them. There are 14 residues in the CDR3. The CDR3 loop is CASSLGDPNSPLHF. The CDR3 bases are TGCGCCAGCAGCTTAGGGGATCCCAATTCACCCCTCCACTTT.

The gene calls are TRBV19 and TRBJ2-1; 8 positions match TRBD2. V gave up 7 bases and J gave up 3 bases; unmatched junction bases: 5. Looked up from germline, CDR1 is LNHDA and CDR2 is SQIVND (reference sequence). The CDR3 covers 14 residues. Written as DNA, the CDR3 is TGTGCCAGTAAGCCTAGCGGGCTCTACAATGAGCAGTTCTTC. This translates into CASKPSGLYNEQFF.

This clonotype was seen ten or more times. The CDR3 loop reads CASSSDRGPYTEAFF. In DNA form, the CDR3 reads TGTGCCAGCAGCTCCGACAGGGGGCCTTACACTGAAGCTTTCTTT. J is TRBJ1-1 and V is TRBV7-2; 10 nucleotides line up with TRBD1. The CDR3 spans 15 residues. The germline CDR1 and CDR2 sequences are SGHTA and FQGNSA. V was clipped by 4 bases and J by 3 bases; unmatched bases: 5.

Many counts were recorded for this clonotype. The chain couples TRBV6-2 or TRBV6-3 to TRBJ2-1; unclear D gene. CDR1 and CDR2 from the germline V gene are MNHEY and SVGEGT. V was trimmed by 1 base and J by 9 bases, leaving 4 bases between them. The CDR3 runs 11 residues. CDR3 amino acids: CASSYYGEQFF. CDR3 coding DNA: TGTGCCAGCAGTTACTATGGTGAGCAGTTCTTC.

CDR3 bases: TGTGCCAGCTCACCATCCGTAACTAACAATGAGCAGTTCTTC. Translation: CASSPSVTNNEQFF. The chain has TRBV18 and TRBJ2-1; no reliable D call. Germline lookup yields CDR1 KGHSH and CDR2 LQKENI. The CDR3 has 14 amino acids. V was cut by 2 bases and J by 5 bases, with 10 bases left in between.

This clonotype was recorded many times. The chain links TRBV7-4 to TRBJ2-1, with TRBD1 matching over 9 bases. The CDR3 runs to 20 residues. V trimming: 4 bases; J trimming: 2 bases; junction bases outside the gene matches: 18. From germline, CDR1 is SGHVT and CDR2 SQSDAQ. The CDR3 sequence is CASSSPRTGDAGIPYNEQFF. The DNA for the CDR3 is TGTGCCAGCAGCTCCCCGCGGACAGGGGATGCAGGAATACCCTACAATGAGCAGTTCTTC.

This clonotype was counted ten times or more. This sequence joins TRBV11-2 and TRBJ2-2; TRBD2 matches 9 bases. This CDR3 is built from 15 residues. Germline CDR1 reads SGHAT; CDR2 reads FQNNGV. The J segment lost 5 bases and the V segment lost 3 bases, leaving 4 bases of the junction unmatched. The CDR3 sequence is CASSLVSGGTGELFF. The CDR3 DNA follows: TGTGCCAGCAGCTTGGTTAGCGGGGGAACCGGGGAGCTGTTTTTT.

This clonotype was detected a few times. The chain is built from TRBV2 and TRBJ2-1; maybe TRBD2 (5 bases). The CDR3 length is 15 residues. Germline assignment: CDR1 SNHLY and CDR2 FYNNEI. Trimming took off 5 bases at V and 3 bases at J, with 14 bases between the two ends. CDR3 DNA: TGTGCCAGCAGTCATTCTAGCCAGATCTACAATGAGCAGTTCTTC. Translating gives CASSHSSQIYNEQFF.